This T cell receptor (beta chain) was profiled in a study of beta chain features in type 1 diabetes. Findings of the study overall: Lower insertion and higher deletion counts appeared at VDJ junctions in type 1 diabetes patients. TCRB CDR3 length was moderately but significantly reduced in all four CD4+ subsets of Type 1 diabetes patients.

V lost 6 bases, J lost 5 bases, and 14 bases stayed unmatched. The CDR3 runs 16 residues. Germline assignment: CDR1 MDHEN and CDR2 SYDVKM. The sequenced template was cDNA made from the entire isolated RNA. The table came from immunoSEQ multiplex PCR; TCRdb's copy has only in-frame clones and leaves some out. The sample has hundreds of thousands of clones; 11% to 15% are singletons. On this clone: Its target is not known.

This chain joins TRBV28 and TRBJ2-7; 9 bases match TRBD2. The sequence derives from a man in his late teens or twenties with type 1 diabetes. The sequenced sample consisted of naive CD4+ T cells from blood. In nucleotides, the CDR3 is TGTGCCAGCAGCCAAGGGATAGCGGGGGTGTATCACGAGCAGTACTTC. Translated: CASSQGIAGVYHEQYF.